This T cell receptor (beta chain) was sequenced for a study of cytomegalovirus exposure and HLA in healthy donors. Vbeta (60) and Jbeta (13) primers were used in the PCR. Generated by immunoSEQ multiplex PCR, the TCRdb table keeps only in-frame clones and is missing some. In all, the sample yields about 130,000 clones. This CDR3 has 16 amino acids. From germline, CDR1 is MGHDK and CDR2 SYGVNS. After removal of 5 bases from V and 4 bases from J, the junction contained 12 bases not matched to a gene. The specimen was PBMCs. This TCR derives from a woman in her 40s in good health and CMV-seropositive. This chain links TRBV25-1 with TRBJ2-5; 8 bases agree with TRBD2. In DNA form, the CDR3 reads TGTGCCAGCAGTATTTCGGGACTAGAAGCTGGAGAGACCCAGTACTTC. Amino acids: CASSISGLEAGETQYF.